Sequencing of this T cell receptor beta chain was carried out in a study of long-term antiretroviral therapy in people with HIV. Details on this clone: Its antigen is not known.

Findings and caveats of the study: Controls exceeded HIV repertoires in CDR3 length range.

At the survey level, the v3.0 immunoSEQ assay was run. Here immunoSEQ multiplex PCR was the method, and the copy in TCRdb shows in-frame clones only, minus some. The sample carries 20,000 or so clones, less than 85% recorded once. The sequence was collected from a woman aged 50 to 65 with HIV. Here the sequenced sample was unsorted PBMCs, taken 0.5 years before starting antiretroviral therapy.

As DNA, the CDR3 is TGTGCCTGGACGCAGGGTCGGAATTCACCCCTCCACTTT. It specifies CAWTQGRNSPLHF. The chain is built from TRBV30 and TRBJ1-6, with D possibly being TRBD1 (5 bases). V was pared by 4 bases and J by 7 bases, with 11 bases between. This CDR3 contains 13 residues. Looked up from germline, CDR1 is GTSNPN and CDR2 is SVGIG (reference sequence).